These T cell receptor beta chains were read from a single sample in a study of shared clonotypes between healthy human individuals. Sequencing used immunoSEQ multiplex PCR; TCRdb keeps in-frame clones, though not all of them. The sample shows roughly 770,000 clones, 90% to 97% of them seen only once. What was sequenced was naive CD8+ T cells sorted from blood. The source is a man under 40 in good health. Both conserved end residues are part of each CDR3. The D gene is left open where the match is weak. Size is omitted from some rows. Given values are once, few, many or a class for expanded clones.

size: NA; D: NA; V: TRBV19; J: TRBJ1-5; CDR3: CASSIWSNQPQHF; DNA: TGTGCCAGTAGTATTTGGAGCAATCAGCCCCAGCATTTT
size: NA; D: NA; V: TRBV7-9; J: TRBJ2-7; CDR3: CASAAGTMDEQYF; DNA: TGTGCCAGCGCCGCCGGGACGATGGACGAGCAGTACTTC
size: NA; D: NA; V: TRBV4-1; J: TRBJ1-1; CDR3: CASSHHAQNTEAFF; DNA: TGCGCCAGCAGCCACCATGCCCAGAACACTGAAGCTTTCTTT
size: few; D: TRBD1; V: TRBV28; J: TRBJ2-7; CDR3: CASVQGADYEQYF; DNA: TGTGCCAGCGTACAGGGGGCCGACTACGAGCAGTACTTC
size: NA; D: TRBD1; V: TRBV29-1; J: TRBJ1-4; CDR3: CSVTQGNNEKLFF; DNA: TGCAGCGTTACACAGGGGAATAATGAAAAACTGTTTTTT
size: once; D: TRBD2; V: TRBV27; J: TRBJ2-1; CDR3: CASSLSSSGNHNEQFF; DNA: TGTGCCAGCAGTTTAAGTTCAAGCGGGAACCACAATGAGCAGTTCTTC
size: NA; D: NA; V: TRBV7-9; J: TRBJ1-4; CDR3: CASSKHRAEGEKLFF; DNA: TGTGCCAGCAGCAAACACAGGGCGGAGGGTGAAAAACTGTTTTTT
size: NA; D: NA; V: TRBV2; J: TRBJ2-3; CDR3: CASRSQSTDTQYF; DNA: TGTGCCAGCAGGTCACAGAGCACAGATACGCAGTATTTT
size: NA; D: NA; V: TRBV18; J: TRBJ2-7; CDR3: CASSLTRSYEQYF; DNA: TGTGCCAGCTCACTCACGCGCTCCTACGAGCAGTACTTC
size: NA; D: NA; V: TRBV2; J: TRBJ2-3; CDR3: CASTDPLTDTQYF; DNA: TGTGCCAGCACGGACCCACTAACAGATACGCAGTATTTT
size: NA; D: NA; V: TRBV7-3; J: TRBJ2-3; CDR3: CASSATGITDTQYF; DNA: TGTGCCAGCAGCGCCACCGGGATCACAGATACGCAGTATTTT
size: NA; D: NA; V: TRBV7-2; J: TRBJ2-7; CDR3: CASSLAFTQELGAHEQYF; DNA: TGTGCCAGCAGCTTAGCGTTTACTCAGGAACTGGGGGCCCACGAGCAGTACTTC
size: NA; D: TRBD2; V: TRBV9; J: TRBJ2-1; CDR3: CASSVSGRQDEQFF; DNA: TGTGCCAGCAGCGTAAGCGGGAGGCAAGATGAGCAGTTCTTC
size: NA; D: TRBD1; V: TRBV19; J: TRBJ1-1; CDR3: CASTYRGNTEAFF; DNA: TGTGCCAGTACCTACAGGGGGAACACTGAAGCTTTCTTT
size: NA; D: TRBD2; V: TRBV14; J: TRBJ2-7; CDR3: CASSQASGTFYEQYF; DNA: TGTGCCAGCAGCCAGGCTAGCGGGACCTTCTACGAGCAGTACTTC
size: few; D: NA; V: TRBV29-1; J: TRBJ2-7; CDR3: CSVEDRAYEQYF; DNA: TGCAGCGTTGAAGACAGGGCCTACGAGCAGTACTTC
size: NA; D: TRBD2; V: TRBV5-4; J: TRBJ2-1; CDR3: CASSFPGLAGGGIEQFF; DNA: TGTGCCAGCAGCTTCCCGGGACTAGCGGGAGGGGGGATTGAGCAGTTCTTC
size: NA; D: TRBD2; V: TRBV13; J: TRBJ2-7; CDR3: CASSFSGSSYEQYF; DNA: TGTGCCAGCAGCTTCAGCGGGAGCTCCTACGAGCAGTACTTC
size: NA; D: TRBD1; V: TRBV28; J: TRBJ2-3; CDR3: CASRERDRGYTDTQYF; DNA: TGTGCCAGCAGAGAAAGGGACAGGGGTTACACAGATACGCAGTATTTT
size: NA; D: TRBD2; V: TRBV9; J: TRBJ2-7; CDR3: CASSPGLSGPMGEQYF; DNA: TGTGCCAGCAGCCCGGGACTATCGGGTCCCATGGGCGAGCAGTACTTC
size: NA; D: NA; V: TRBV25-1; J: TRBJ2-7; CDR3: CASSEYRAGSTYEQYF; DNA: TGTGCCAGCAGTGAATATAGGGCCGGGTCGACCTACGAGCAGTACTTC
size: NA; D: NA; V: TRBV7-9; J: TRBJ1-1; CDR3: CASSLQGMNTEAFF; DNA: TGTGCCAGCAGCCTACAGGGTATGAACACTGAAGCTTTCTTT
size: NA; D: NA; V: TRBV11-2; J: TRBJ2-1; CDR3: CASQTGWNEQFF; DNA: TGTGCCAGCCAGACAGGTTGGAATGAGCAGTTCTTC
size: NA; D: NA; V: TRBV27; J: TRBJ2-7; CDR3: CASRGGSPSYEQYF; DNA: TGTGCCAGCAGAGGTGGGAGCCCCTCCTACGAGCAGTACTTC
size: NA; D: NA; V: TRBV19; J: TRBJ1-1; CDR3: CASTLGAQGGTEAFF; DNA: TGTGCCAGTACCCTGGGGGCGCAGGGCGGCACTGAAGCTTTCTTT
size: once; D: NA; V: TRBV29-1; J: TRBJ2-1; CDR3: CSVVLGQYNEQFF; DNA: TGCAGCGTTGTACTAGGCCAATACAATGAGCAGTTCTTC
size: NA; D: NA; V: TRBV7-2; J: TRBJ2-3; CDR3: CASSSPAQHRGPTDTQYF; DNA: TGTGCCAGCAGCTCCCCGGCCCAACATCGAGGGCCGACAGATACGCAGTATTTT
size: NA; D: NA; V: TRBV4-1; J: TRBJ2-2; CDR3: CASSQADANTGELFF; DNA: TGCGCCAGCAGCCAAGCCGACGCGAACACCGGGGAGCTGTTTTTT
size: NA; D: NA; V: TRBV4-1; J: TRBJ1-5; CDR3: CASSQAPGEGRPQHF; DNA: TGCGCCAGCAGCCAAGCACCAGGTGAGGGTCGGCCCCAGCATTTT
size: NA; D: NA; V: TRBV25-1; J: TRBJ2-1; CDR3: CASRVNGAERYNEQFF; DNA: TGTGCCAGCAGGGTTAATGGAGCCGAAAGATACAATGAGCAGTTCTTC
size: NA; D: TRBD2; V: TRBV4-1; J: TRBJ2-1; CDR3: CASSAWGGRADEQFF; DNA: TGCGCCAGCAGCGCGTGGGGCGGGAGGGCCGATGAGCAGTTCTTC
size: NA; D: NA; V: TRBV7-8; J: TRBJ1-1; CDR3: CASSPANRENTEAFF; DNA: TGTGCCAGCAGCCCGGCCAACAGGGAGAACACTGAAGCTTTCTTT
size: NA; D: NA; V: TRBV18; J: TRBJ2-7; CDR3: CASSPFLHEQYF; DNA: TGTGCCAGCTCACCGTTTCTCCACGAGCAGTACTTC
size: NA; D: TRBD2; V: TRBV9; J: TRBJ2-3; CDR3: CASSPERTSLGTDTQYF; DNA: TGTGCCAGCAGCCCCGAAAGGACTAGCCTGGGCACAGATACGCAGTATTTT
size: NA; D: TRBD1; V: TRBV19; J: TRBJ2-7; CDR3: CASSLAPGQDSYEQYF; DNA: TGTGCCAGTAGTCTAGCCCCGGGACAGGACTCCTACGAGCAGTACTTC
size: NA; D: NA; V: TRBV27; J: TRBJ1-6; CDR3: CASSLRRSDSPLHF; DNA: TGTGCCAGCAGTTTACGACGTTCGGATTCACCCCTCCACTTT
size: NA; D: NA; V: TRBV2; J: TRBJ2-2; CDR3: CASSDEGEGTGELFF; DNA: TGTGCCAGCAGTGACGAGGGGGAAGGCACCGGGGAGCTGTTTTTT
size: NA; D: NA; V: TRBV10-1; J: TRBJ2-7; CDR3: CASSEIGSSYEQYF; DNA: TGCGCCAGCAGTGAAATAGGGAGCTCCTACGAGCAGTACTTC
size: once; D: TRBD1; V: TRBV7-9; J: TRBJ1-2; CDR3: CASSLEFRDRAFYGYTF; DNA: TGTGCCAGCAGCTTGGAATTCCGGGACAGGGCCTTCTATGGCTACACCTTC
size: NA; D: NA; V: TRBV7-2; J: TRBJ1-4; CDR3: CASSPARAHPGEKLFF; DNA: TGTGCCAGCAGCCCCGCTCGAGCCCACCCAGGTGAAAAACTGTTTTTT
size: NA; D: NA; V: TRBV27; J: TRBJ1-5; CDR3: CASSLSIGDQPQHF; DNA: TGTGCCAGCAGTTTAAGTATCGGGGATCAGCCCCAGCATTTT
size: NA; D: TRBD2; V: TRBV27; J: TRBJ2-7; CDR3: CASSFGLGNYEQYF; DNA: TGTGCCAGCAGTTTTGGACTAGGAAACTACGAGCAGTACTTC
size: NA; D: NA; V: TRBV9; J: TRBJ1-4; CDR3: CASSTGLTNEKLFF; DNA: TGTGCCAGCAGCACCGGCCTTACGAATGAAAAACTGTTTTTT
size: NA; D: NA; V: TRBV2; J: TRBJ1-5; CDR3: CASSDEAGTLNQPQHF; DNA: TGTGCCAGCAGTGATGAGGCGGGGACCCTCAATCAGCCCCAGCATTTT
size: NA; D: TRBD2; V: TRBV7-9; J: TRBJ2-1; CDR3: CASSDGTSVIYNEQFF; DNA: TGTGCCAGCAGCGACGGGACTAGCGTTATCTACAATGAGCAGTTCTTC
size: NA; D: TRBD2; V: TRBV9; J: TRBJ2-3; CDR3: CASSLIAGLSTDTQYF; DNA: TGTGCCAGCAGCCTCATAGCGGGATTGAGCACAGATACGCAGTATTTT
size: NA; D: TRBD2; V: TRBV18; J: TRBJ2-1; CDR3: CASSLRTSGRRGRDNEQFF; DNA: TGTGCCAGCTCACTTCGGACTAGCGGGAGAAGGGGAAGGGACAATGAGCAGTTCTTC
size: NA; D: NA; V: TRBV30; J: TRBJ2-2; CDR3: CAWSVRLGEVATGELFF; DNA: TGTGCCTGGAGTGTACGTCTAGGGGAAGTTGCCACCGGGGAGCTGTTTTTT
size: once; D: NA; V: TRBV7-9; J: TRBJ2-5; CDR3: CASSFSVQETQYF; DNA: TGTGCCAGCAGCTTTAGCGTCCAAGAGACCCAGTACTTC
size: NA; D: TRBD2; V: TRBV7-6; J: TRBJ2-1; CDR3: CASSSWTSGSTYNEQFF; DNA: TGTGCCAGCAGCTCTTGGACTAGCGGGAGCACCTACAATGAGCAGTTCTTC
size: NA; D: NA; V: TRBV9; J: TRBJ2-3; CDR3: CASSSETGATDTQYF; DNA: TGTGCCAGCAGCTCAGAGACGGGGGCTACAGATACGCAGTATTTT
size: NA; D: NA; V: TRBV4-3; J: TRBJ2-2; CDR3: CASSQAYAGPDRNTGELFF; DNA: TGCGCCAGCAGCCAAGCTTATGCCGGGCCAGATCGCAACACCGGGGAGCTGTTTTTT
size: NA; D: NA; V: TRBV6-5; J: TRBJ1-1; CDR3: CASSPRDPEKAFF; DNA: TGTGCCAGCAGTCCAAGGGACCCTGAAAAAGCTTTCTTT
size: NA; D: NA; V: TRBV11-2; J: TRBJ2-5; CDR3: CASSLGPYQETQYF; DNA: TGTGCCAGCAGCTTAGGACCCTACCAAGAGACCCAGTACTTC
size: few; D: TRBD1; V: TRBV11-3; J: TRBJ2-2; CDR3: CASSSRTGGAETGELFF; DNA: TGTGCCAGCAGCTCGCGGACAGGGGGCGCGGAGACCGGGGAGCTGTTTTTT
size: NA; D: TRBD1; V: TRBV9; J: TRBJ2-7; CDR3: CASSVGGQFLDEQYF; DNA: TGTGCCAGCAGCGTAGGGGGACAGTTCCTCGACGAGCAGTACTTC
size: NA; D: TRBD2; V: TRBV7-9; J: TRBJ2-5; CDR3: CASSLEAGVGETQYF; DNA: TGTGCCAGCAGCTTGGAAGCGGGAGTAGGGGAGACCCAGTACTTC